This is a list of T cell receptor beta chains from one sample in a study of technical replicates of blood from a few donors. Assay: immunoSEQ multiplex PCR; the TCRdb copy retains only in-frame clones and omits some. The repertoire holds around 100,000 clones, with about 95% as singletons. Sequencing was performed on T cells isolated from PBMCs. The receptors come from a human donor in good health. The CDR3 runs from the conserved cysteine through the conserved F or W. The D gene is left open where the match is weak. Only some rows state a clone size, as once, few, many or a class for expanded clones.

clone_size: -; j_call: TRBJ1-2; d_call: TRBD1; v_call: TRBV19; cdr3_nt: TGTGCCAGTAGTTTTGGACAGGGGAATGGCTACACCTTC; cdr3_aa: CASSFGQGNGYTF
clone_size: few; j_call: TRBJ2-1; d_call: TRBD2; v_call: TRBV10-1; cdr3_nt: TGCGCCAGCAGTGAGTACGGGAGGGAGGTTGGGATTGAGCAGTTCTTC; cdr3_aa: CASSEYGREVGIEQFF
clone_size: -; j_call: TRBJ2-7; d_call: -; v_call: TRBV7-6; cdr3_nt: TGTGCCAGCAGCGTAAGACATCCTGCCTACGAGCAGTACTTC; cdr3_aa: CASSVRHPAYEQYF
clone_size: few; j_call: TRBJ1-1; d_call: -; v_call: TRBV7-9; cdr3_nt: TGTGCCAGCAGCTTATCACAGCTCTCTGAAGCTTTCTTT; cdr3_aa: CASSLSQLSEAFF
clone_size: -; j_call: TRBJ2-3; d_call: TRBD1; v_call: TRBV9; cdr3_nt: TGTGCCAGCAGCGAGCTATCTGGACAGGCTTCAGATACGCAGTATTTT; cdr3_aa: CASSELSGQASDTQYF
clone_size: -; j_call: TRBJ2-7; d_call: TRBD1; v_call: TRBV19; cdr3_nt: TGTGCCAGTAGCTACAGGGGAGAACTAACCTACGAGCAGTACTTC; cdr3_aa: CASSYRGELTYEQYF
clone_size: once; j_call: TRBJ1-2; d_call: -; v_call: TRBV27; cdr3_nt: TGTGCCAGCAGTTCCCTCTCGGCGGGGTCCAATGGCTACACCTTC; cdr3_aa: CASSSLSAGSNGYTF
clone_size: once; j_call: TRBJ2-1; d_call: -; v_call: TRBV4-2; cdr3_nt: TGTGCCACCTCGGGAGCGGACAATGAGCAGTTCTTC; cdr3_aa: CATSGADNEQFF
clone_size: -; j_call: TRBJ1-5; d_call: -; v_call: TRBV6-1; cdr3_nt: TGTGCCAGCAGTGTTCGGGACACGAATCAGCCCCAGCATTTT; cdr3_aa: CASSVRDTNQPQHF
clone_size: -; j_call: TRBJ1-1; d_call: -; v_call: TRBV7-7; cdr3_nt: TGTGCCAGCGGGGCGGGAGTGAACACTGAAGCTTTCTTT; cdr3_aa: CASGAGVNTEAFF
clone_size: -; j_call: TRBJ2-7; d_call: -; v_call: TRBV18; cdr3_nt: TGTGCCAGCTCACCACCGAGGACAACTTACGAGCAGTACTTC; cdr3_aa: CASSPPRTTYEQYF
clone_size: -; j_call: TRBJ1-1; d_call: TRBD1; v_call: TRBV7-8; cdr3_nt: TGTGCCAGCAGCTCGTGGGTCGGGACAGGGGCATTAGAAGCTTTCTTT; cdr3_aa: CASSSWVGTGALEAFF
clone_size: -; j_call: TRBJ1-1; d_call: -; v_call: TRBV5-1; cdr3_nt: TGCGCCAGCAGCTTAGGGGCAGATACGAACACTGAAGCTTTCTTT; cdr3_aa: CASSLGADTNTEAFF
clone_size: -; j_call: TRBJ2-1; d_call: -; v_call: TRBV20-1; cdr3_nt: TGCAGTGCAGGACTATACAATGAGCAGTTCTTC; cdr3_aa: CSAGLYNEQFF
clone_size: -; j_call: TRBJ1-1; d_call: -; v_call: TRBV10-2; cdr3_nt: TGCGCCAGCAGTGAGTTGCCAGGGGTCCACACTGAAGCTTTCTTT; cdr3_aa: CASSELPGVHTEAFF
clone_size: -; j_call: TRBJ1-4; d_call: TRBD1; v_call: TRBV6-5; cdr3_nt: TGTGCCACCCGGGCGACAGGGAATGAAAAACTGTTTTTT; cdr3_aa: CATRATGNEKLFF
clone_size: once; j_call: TRBJ2-3; d_call: TRBD2; v_call: TRBV11-2; cdr3_nt: TGTGCCAGCACCCTGCCAAGGGGACTAGCGGGTCATGGCACAGATACGCAGTATTTT; cdr3_aa: CASTLPRGLAGHGTDTQYF
clone_size: -; j_call: TRBJ1-4; d_call: TRBD1; v_call: TRBV5-4; cdr3_nt: TGTGCCAGCAGCGGGACAGGGAAATATGAAAAACTGTTTTTT; cdr3_aa: CASSGTGKYEKLFF
clone_size: -; j_call: TRBJ2-3; d_call: TRBD2; v_call: TRBV19; cdr3_nt: TGTGCCAGTAGTATAGGTGGGAGGGGAGATACGCAGTATTTT; cdr3_aa: CASSIGGRGDTQYF
clone_size: once; j_call: TRBJ1-2; d_call: TRBD1; v_call: TRBV29-1; cdr3_nt: TGCAGCGTAGGAGGGGGCGCGTCCGGCTACACCTTC; cdr3_aa: CSVGGGASGYTF